The 24 T cell receptor beta chains below were found in one sample sequenced in a study of T cell responses to AZD1222 COVID-19 vaccine. Profiled with immunoSEQ multiplex PCR; TCRdb holds only in-frame clones, not every one. Among 160,000 or so clones listed, roughly 88% were seen once. The specimen was peripheral blood, collected 28 days after the second AZD1222 dose. These receptors were obtained from an adult who received the AZD1222 COVID-19 vaccine.

V and J are TRBV9 and TRBJ1-3, with D hard to call. Trimming removed 4 bases at V and 0 bases at J, with 14 bases between. The CDR3 sequence is 16 residues long. CDR1 SGDLS and CDR2 YYNGEE come from the germline V gene. The CDR3 reads CASSPLDVYSGNTIYF. Here the CDR3 DNA reads TGTGCCAGCAGCCCCCTCGACGTTTACTCTGGAAACACCATATATTTT.

This clone was picked up one time. The rearrangement uses TRBV20-1 and TRBJ1-1; D gene ambiguous. The germline V and J ends were trimmed by 5 bases and 0 bases, with 4 bases remaining between them. The CDR3 covers 11 residues. CDR1 is DFQATT, CDR2 SNEGSKA, per germline (reference sequence). CDR3: CSARMNTEAFF. The CDR3 nucleotides read TGCAGTGCTCGCATGAACACTGAAGCTTTCTTT.

V and J are TRBV6-2 or TRBV6-3 and TRBJ1-2, with D unclear. This CDR3 is 13 amino acids long. CDR1 is MNHEY, CDR2 SVGEGT, per germline. V lost 2 bases and J lost 1, with 5 bases in between. The CDR3 DNA reads TGTGCCAGCAGTTACGACGGTAACTATGGCTACACCTTC. Translation: CASSYDGNYGYTF.

The rearrangement uses TRBV11-2 and TRBJ2-3; D remains ambiguous. Trimming removed 5 bases at V and 3 bases at J, with 18 bases between. Germline V gene sequence: CDR1 SGHAT, CDR2 FQNNGV. CDR3 length: 16 residues. The CDR3: CASSHRTLRRTDTQYF. The DNA for the CDR3 is TGTGCCAGCAGCCACCGGACCCTCCGGCGGACAGATACGCAGTATTTT.

For the CDR3, the DNA is TGTGCCAGCAGCCCGGGACTTTACAATGAGCAGTTCTTC. Encoded protein: CASSPGLYNEQFF. The chain joins TRBV11-2 to TRBJ2-1, with a tentative D call TRBD2 (6 bases). Germline values: CDR1 SGHAT, CDR2 FQNNGV. V was pared by 5 bases and J by 4 bases, with 9 bases between. CDR3 length equals 13 residues.

The chain recombines TRBV10-3 with TRBJ1-1; TRBD1 matches 8 bases. CDR1 ENHRY and CDR2 SYGVKD come from the germline V gene. The CDR3 has 13 amino acids. V dropped 5 bases and J dropped 3; count of bases not matched to a gene: 2. CDR3 nucleotides: TGTGCCATCAGTAAACAGGGGGACACTGAAGCTTTCTTT. Translated, it gives CAISKQGDTEAFF.

The chain recombines TRBV10-2 with TRBJ1-5; D is ambiguous. This CDR3 comprises 13 residues. The V end lost 4 bases, the J end lost 3 bases, and 7 bases lay between the germline ends. The germline V gene encodes CDR1 WSHSY and CDR2 SAAADI. The CDR3 protein is CASSGSFNQPQHF. CDR3 DNA sequence: TGCGCCAGCAGTGGCTCGTTCAATCAGCCCCAGCATTTT.

The genes are TRBV10-1 and TRBJ1-5; D uncertain. The CDR3 runs 16 residues. V lost 0 bases to trimming and J lost 11 bases, with 20 bases between them. Germline CDR1 WNHNN, CDR2 SYGVQD (reference sequence). For the CDR3, the DNA is TGCGCCAGCAGTGAGTCGTTGATGTTTAGCGAGATGTCCCAGCATTTT. This sequence encodes CASSESLMFSEMSQHF.

The rearrangement joins TRBV29-1 to TRBJ1-5; D not resolved. CDR1 SQVTM and CDR2 ANQGSEA come from the germline V gene. The ends were cut back, 5 bases at V and 0 bases at J, with 8 bases in the middle. CDR3 length: 13 residues. CDR3 in amino acids: CSVRENSNQPQHF. CDR3 DNA sequence: TGCAGCGTTCGGGAAAATAGCAATCAGCCCCAGCATTTT.

The V call is TRBV3-1 (or the pseudogene TRBV3-2), the J call TRBJ1-1; perhaps TRBD1 as D (5 bases). This CDR3 has 16 residues. Per germline, CDR1 LGHDT and CDR2 YNNKEL (reference sequence). The V end was cut by 5 bases, the J end by 3 bases, with 19 bases between. This chain's CDR3 is CASSTRDVGDDTEAFF. CDR3 DNA: TGTGCCAGCAGCACCCGGGACGTAGGGGATGACACTGAAGCTTTCTTT.

The J gene is TRBJ1-5, the V gene TRBV6-1; a weak D match, TRBD1 (6 bases). CDR1 and CDR2 from the germline V gene are MNHNS and SASEGT. The CDR3 loop spans 15 amino acids. V was cut by 4 bases and J by 2 bases, with 12 bases left in between. The CDR3 DNA is TGTGCCAGCAGTGTAGCCGGGGGGCGCAATCAGCCCCAGCATTTT. Translation gives CASSVAGGRNQPQHF.

The chain couples TRBV3-1 (or the pseudogene TRBV3-2) to TRBJ2-3; D uncertain. The CDR3 contains 13 residues. V gave up 1 base and J gave up 4 bases, with 6 bases separating them. The V gene's germline CDR1 is LGHDT and CDR2 YNNKEL (reference sequence). Written as DNA, the CDR3 is TGTGCCAGCAGCCAAGTGTTTGCAGATACGCAGTATTTT. Translated: CASSQVFADTQYF.

The V gene is TRBV12-5, the J gene TRBJ1-5; 7 positions agree with TRBD1. CDR3 length: 15 amino acids. Germline V CDR1 and CDR2: LGHNT, FRNRAP. The V segment lost 5 bases and the J segment 7 bases; nucleotides outside the gene matches: 11. CDR3 sequence (DNA): TGTGCTAGTGGTATGACAGGGTCGGGTACGCAGCCCCAGCATTTT. Translation: CASGMTGSGTQPQHF.

The gene calls are TRBV18 and TRBJ2-3, with D perhaps assigned TRBD1 or TRBD2 (5 bases each). CDR3 length: 13 residues. The V and J ends lost 2 bases and 5 bases respectively, with 8 bases between them. Germline V lookup: CDR1 KGHSH, CDR2 LQKENI. CDR3 DNA: TGTGCCAGCTCACCAGGGGACGGAGATACGCAGTATTTT. It yields the protein CASSPGDGDTQYF.

A single count supports this clone. V usage is TRBV7-8 and J usage is TRBJ2-5, with D possibly TRBD2 on 6 matching bases. This CDR3 has 14 amino acids. CDR1 and CDR2 from the germline V gene are SGHVS and FQNEAQ. Trimming pared 5 bases from V and 5 bases from J, leaving 15 bases between. This CDR3 is CASSPGLGEETQYF. The DNA of the CDR3 is TGTGCCAGCAGCCCGGGACTGGGGGAGGAGACCCAGTACTTC.

The rearrangement uses TRBV7-3 and TRBJ2-6; D assignment may be TRBD1 or TRBD2 (5 bases each). CDR3 length equals 15 residues. The germline V gene encodes CDR1 SGHTA and CDR2 FQGTGA. V dropped 0 bases and J dropped 3 bases, with 6 bases sitting between them. The CDR3 protein is CASSLTGDGANVLTF. The CDR3, as DNA: TGTGCCAGCAGCTTAACGGGGGATGGGGCCAACGTCCTGACTTTC.

The CDR3 here is CASRLTGGNGYTF. The CDR3 DNA reads TGTGCCAGCAGACTGACAGGGGGGAATGGCTACACCTTC. This rearrangement joins TRBV6-5 to TRBJ1-2, with 9 bases aligning to TRBD1. CDR1 MNHEY and CDR2 SVGAGI come from the germline V gene. The CDR3 spans 13 residues. Germline trimming cut 6 bases from V and 6 bases from J; bases unmatched to any gene: 5.

The chain combines TRBV6-5 with TRBJ2-1, with 7 positions matching TRBD1. The CDR3 is 14 residues long. V gave up 9 bases and J gave up 7 bases; unmatched junction bases: 12. From germline, CDR1 is MNHEY and CDR2 SVGAGI. In DNA, the CDR3 is TGTGCCAGTAAATGGGACAGAGAACAAAATGAGCAGTTCTTC. Amino acids: CASKWDREQNEQFF.

The genes are TRBV3-1 (or the pseudogene TRBV3-2) and TRBJ1-5; D is undetermined. V lost 5 bases and J lost 6, with 11 bases in between. This CDR3 region has 13 residues. The germline V gene has CDR1 LGHDT and CDR2 YNNKEL (reference sequence). The CDR3 sequence is CASSSQTGQPQHF. The CDR3 DNA reads TGTGCCAGCAGCTCCCAGACGGGTCAGCCCCAGCATTTT.

V is TRBV11-2 and J is TRBJ2-7; D is perhaps TRBD2 (6 bases). Germline CDR1 and CDR2: SGHAT and FQNNGV. Trimming took 1 base from V and 3 from J, leaving 19 bases between them. This CDR3 is built from 17 residues. This CDR3 is CASSLGGFPFGSYEQYF. In DNA form, the CDR3 reads TGTGCCAGCAGCTTAGGGGGTTTTCCTTTCGGGAGCTACGAGCAGTACTTC. The whole variable domain, remainder taken from reference TRBV11-2 and TRBJ2-7, is EAGVAQSPRYKIIEKRQSVAFWCNPISGHATLYWYQQILGQGPKLLIQFQNNGVVDDSQLPKDRFSAERLKGVDSTLKIQPAKLEDSAVYLCASSLGGFPFGSYEQYFGPGTRLTVT.

The J gene is TRBJ2-3, the V gene TRBV4-3, with D uncertain. Germline V lookup: CDR1 LGHNA, CDR2 YSLEER. The CDR3 runs to 16 residues. Trimming took off 0 bases at V and 0 bases at J, with 10 bases between the two ends. In nucleotides, the CDR3 is TGCGCCAGCAGCCAAGATTACAGCTTTAGCACAGATACGCAGTATTTT. Translating it yields CASSQDYSFSTDTQYF.

The chain uses TRBV10-3 and TRBJ1-2; D is uncertain. With 0 bases removed from V and 4 bases from J, the gap between germline ends came to 12 bases. Per the germline V gene, CDR1 is ENHRY and CDR2 is SYGVKD. CDR3 length: 15 residues. The CDR3 is CAISESDGFSYGYTF. The CDR3 DNA sequence: TGTGCCATCAGTGAGTCTGACGGCTTTAGCTATGGCTACACCTTC.

The chain uses TRBV6-5 and TRBJ2-5; D is undetermined. From germline, CDR1 is MNHEY and CDR2 SVGAGI. Trimming removed 0 bases at V and 5 bases at J, with 10 bases between. The CDR3 has 14 amino acids. This CDR3 reads CASSYSNSPETQYF. The CDR3 region has the DNA TGTGCCAGCAGTTACTCGAACAGCCCGGAGACCCAGTACTTC.

The chain carries TRBV6-5 and TRBJ1-2; D call uncertain. Trimming took 0 bases from V and 4 from J, leaving 6 bases between them. This CDR3 comprises 13 residues. The germline gives CDR1 MNHEY, CDR2 SVGAGI. The CDR3 bases are TGTGCCAGCAGTTACTCGGCAGGCTATGGCTACACCTTC. This codes for CASSYSAGYGYTF.